The 18 T cell receptor beta chains in this list originate from one sample, sequenced in a study of T cell responses to AZD1222 COVID-19 vaccine. Using immunoSEQ multiplex PCR, the repertoire was profiled, and TCRdb retains in-frame clones only, with some absent. The table shows about 130,000 clones, with less than 90% occurring only once. Material: peripheral blood, obtained on day 0 of AZD1222 vaccination. The source of these receptors is an adult in good health.

The gene calls are TRBV7-2 and TRBJ1-2; weak D call: TRBD1 (5 bases). In germline, CDR1 is SGHTA, CDR2 FQGNSA. This CDR3 is 14 amino acids long. V shed 5 bases and J shed 14 bases, with 24 bases lying between them. Here the CDR3 reads CASSPVDISGNGTF. Here the CDR3 DNA reads TGTGCCAGCAGCCCAGTGGACATTTCGGGTAATGGTACCTTC.

V usage is TRBV7-6 and J usage is TRBJ1-1, with D unresolved. V was shortened by 0 bases and J by 0 bases, with 8 bases between the two germline ends. In germline, CDR1 is SGHVS, CDR2 FNYEAQ. The CDR3 is made up of 15 amino acids. The CDR3 DNA is TGTGCCAGCAGCTTAGCTCGGACTTTGAACACTGAAGCTTTCTTT. Protein sequence: CASSLARTLNTEAFF.

V gene TRBV10-3 combines with J gene TRBJ1-2, with D possibly being TRBD1 (6 bases). Germline CDR1 is ENHRY and CDR2 is SYGVKD. The CDR3 runs to 15 residues. Trimming removed 0 bases at V and 10 bases at J, with 18 bases between. The CDR3 DNA is TGTGCCATCAGTGAGTCGAATACAGGGACGGTTATCTACACCTTC. Translated, it gives CAISESNTGTVIYTF.

This clone was seen only once. The gene calls are TRBV24-1 and TRBJ1-5; 7 bases are shared with TRBD1. The CDR3 loop spans 17 amino acids. The germline gives CDR1 KGHDR, CDR2 SFDVKD. The ends lost 2 bases at V and 4 bases at J; junction bases unmatched: 10. The CDR3 region has the DNA TGTGCCACCAGTGATTCCTTAAACAGGGGAGGGAATCAGCCCCAGCATTTT. The encoded protein is CATSDSLNRGGNQPQHF.

The chain employs TRBV2 and TRBJ1-4; 10 nucleotides line up with TRBD1. Trimming removed 7 bases from V and 10 bases from J; junction bases left unmatched: 12. The CDR3 contains 15 residues. The germline V gene encodes CDR1 SNHLY and CDR2 FYNNEI. The CDR3 spells CASTHQGTGEGKLFF. The CDR3 DNA reads TGTGCCAGCACCCACCAGGGGACAGGGGAGGGAAAACTGTTTTTT. Supplemented by reference TRBV2 and TRBJ1-4, the full variable domain reads EPEVTQTPSHQVTQMGQEVILRCVPISNHLYFYWYRQILGQKVEFLVSFYNNEISEKSEIFDDQFSVERPDGSNFTLKIRSTKLEDSAMYFCASTHQGTGEGKLFFGSGTQLSVL.

The chain links TRBV28 to TRBJ1-5; possible D gene TRBD1, 6 bases. V was trimmed by 6 bases and J by 5 bases, leaving 14 bases between them. Germline V gene data show CDR1 as MDHEN and CDR2 as SYDVKM. The CDR3 covers 14 residues. CDR3 in DNA: TGTGCCAGCAGACGGGACACCTGGGATCAGCCCCAGCATTTT. Protein sequence: CASRRDTWDQPQHF. Supplemented by reference TRBV28 and TRBJ1-5, the full variable domain reads DVKVTQSSRYLVKRTGEKVFLECVQDMDHENMFWYRQDPGLGLRLIYFSYDVKMKEKGDIPEGYSVSREKKERFSLILESASTNQTSMYLCASRRDTWDQPQHFGDGTRLSIL.

The rearrangement uses TRBV14 and TRBJ1-4, with D unresolved. The CDR3 runs to 13 residues. Per germline, CDR1 SGHDN and CDR2 FVKESK. The V and J ends lost 0 bases and 10 bases respectively, with 9 bases between them. The DNA of the CDR3 is TGTGCCAGCAGCCAAGAGCAAGGTCGAAAACTGTTTTTT. Encoded protein: CASSQEQGRKLFF.

V gene TRBV27 combines with J gene TRBJ1-2; 8 bases are shared with TRBD1. There are 13 residues in the CDR3. Germline loops: CDR1 MNHEY, CDR2 SMNVEV (reference sequence). V lost 5 bases, J lost 4 bases, and 3 bases stayed unmatched. In nucleotides, the CDR3 is TGTGCCAGCAGTACCACAGGGGGCTATGGCTACACCTTC. Residues: CASSTTGGYGYTF.

The V call is TRBV4-2, the J call TRBJ2-5; tentatively, D is TRBD2 (7 bases). From germline, CDR1 is LGHNA and CDR2 YNFKEQ. Trimming left V 0 bases short and J 5 bases short, with 13 bases between. The CDR3 length is 15 residues. The CDR3 reads CASSQDIGGEETQYF. The CDR3 bases are TGTGCCAGCAGCCAAGACATAGGGGGGGAGGAGACCCAGTACTTC.

This chain links TRBV7-2 with TRBJ1-2; tentatively, D is TRBD1 (5 bases). From germline, CDR1 is SGHTA and CDR2 FQGNSA. The ends were cut back, 3 bases at V and 1 base at J, with 9 bases in the middle. CDR3 length: 14 amino acids. For the CDR3, the DNA is TGTGCCAGCAGCTTGAAGGGGATTAACTATGGCTACACCTTC. This encodes CASSLKGINYGYTF.

The genes are TRBV4-2 and TRBJ2-7; D is possibly TRBD1 or TRBD2 (5 bases each). Germline values: CDR1 LGHNA, CDR2 YNFKEQ. This CDR3 region has 14 residues. The germline V and J ends were trimmed by 4 bases and 0 bases, with 10 bases remaining between them. The CDR3 nucleotides are TGTGCCAGCAGCCTCGGGGACCGCTCCTACGAGCAGTACTTC. Its protein is CASSLGDRSYEQYF.

CDR3 sequence (DNA): TGTGCCAGCAGCCCCCGTCTTGACCAGCCGGATACGCAGTATTTT. This gives the protein CASSPRLDQPDTQYF. The chain has TRBV5-5 and TRBJ2-3, with D unresolved. CDR1 and CDR2 from the germline V gene are SGHKS and YYEKEE (reference sequence). Trimming removed 4 bases at V and 6 bases at J, with 18 bases between. The CDR3 has 15 amino acids.

The CDR3 protein is CASSLEGGGDQPQHF. For the CDR3, the DNA is TGTGCCAGCAGCTTAGAGGGGGGAGGGGACCAGCCCCAGCATTTT. The chain joins TRBV7-8 to TRBJ1-5; a possible D gene is TRBD1 (6 bases). Trimming cost V 1 base and J 7 bases, with 14 bases left between them. Germline CDR1 and CDR2: SGHVS and FQNEAQ. The CDR3 runs to 15 residues.

DNA of the CDR3: TGTGCCTGCCGTACCCAGGGGGGCTACGAGCAGTACTTC. It specifies CACRTQGGYEQYF. The V call is TRBV30, the J call TRBJ2-7, with D possibly TRBD1 on 7 matching bases. V was pared by 6 bases and J by 3 bases, with 15 bases between. The CDR3 totals 13 residues. The germline V gene has CDR1 GTSNPN and CDR2 SVGIG (reference sequence).

The chain is built from TRBV14 and TRBJ1-2; no definite D call. The CDR3 loop spans 13 amino acids. Germline V gives CDR1 SGHDN, CDR2 FVKESK. V was clipped by 3 bases and J by 5 bases, with 10 bases between them. The CDR3 coding sequence is TGTGCCAGCAGCCACGGCTGGCTATATGGCTACACCTTC. Translated, it gives CASSHGWLYGYTF.

This chain joins TRBV19 and TRBJ1-5, with a weak D call TRBD1 (5 bases). CDR3 size: 14 residues. From germline, CDR1 is LNHDA and CDR2 SQIVND (reference sequence). Trimming removed 8 bases from V and 5 bases from J, with 16 bases in between. CDR3 DNA: TGTGCCAGTCTGCCCGGGACGGATTATCAGCCCCAGCATTTT. Protein: CASLPGTDYQPQHF.

The V and J genes are TRBV24-1 and TRBJ2-2; D tentatively reads TRBD1 or TRBD2 (5 bases each). The germline gives CDR1 KGHDR, CDR2 SFDVKD. This CDR3 has 15 amino acids. The V and J ends lost 1 base and 7 bases respectively, with 12 bases between them. The CDR3 reads CATSDFREFGGELFF. CDR3 DNA: TGTGCCACCAGTGATTTCAGGGAGTTCGGCGGGGAGCTGTTTTTT.

The chain links TRBV4-2 to TRBJ2-5; D is unresolved. V shed 2 bases and J shed 3 bases, with 13 bases lying between them. Germline CDR1 and CDR2: LGHNA and YNFKEQ. The CDR3 has 15 residues. CDR3 sequence reads: CASSQNPLVEETQYF. CDR3 DNA: TGTGCCAGCAGCCAAAATCCCCTGGTTGAAGAGACCCAGTACTTC.